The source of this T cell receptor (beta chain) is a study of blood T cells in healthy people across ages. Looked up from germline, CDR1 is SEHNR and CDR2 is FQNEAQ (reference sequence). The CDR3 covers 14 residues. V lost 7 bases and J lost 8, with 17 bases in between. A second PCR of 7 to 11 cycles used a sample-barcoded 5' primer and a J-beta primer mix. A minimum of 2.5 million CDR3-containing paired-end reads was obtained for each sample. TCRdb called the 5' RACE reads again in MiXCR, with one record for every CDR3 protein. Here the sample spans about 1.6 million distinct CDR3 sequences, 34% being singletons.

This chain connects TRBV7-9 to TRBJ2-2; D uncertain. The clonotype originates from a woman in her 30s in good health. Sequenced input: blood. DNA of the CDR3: TGTGCCAGCACCTTCCCGACTGGTGGAGGGGAGCTGTTTTTT. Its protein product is CASTFPTGGGELFF.